This T cell receptor (beta chain) was retrieved from a study of identical twins. Study-wide points: Invariant populations such as MAIT and iNKT cells could partly muddle zero-insertion analyses.

This clonotype was detected a few times. The antigen remains undetermined. The germline V gene has CDR1 SGHTA and CDR2 FQGTGA. Trimming cost V 0 bases and J 0 bases, with 10 bases left between them. There are 16 residues in the CDR3. Through template switching, a universal primer site was introduced, and the cDNA contained unique molecular identifiers. Each CDR3 protein gets one entry after TCRdb re-called the 5' RACE reads with MiXCR. Of some 660,000 distinct CDR3 sequences in the sample, 8.5% to 9% are singletons; the top ten hold roughly 0.9%. This sample was also put to use in a study of yellow fever vaccine responses in identical twins. That source reports: Twins' T cell vaccine responses reportedly looked partly convergent, partly personalized.

This receptor was identified in a woman between 18 and 29 years old in good health. Sequencing was done on a sample of PBMCs. The chain is built from TRBV7-3 and TRBJ2-3; D remains ambiguous. DNA of the CDR3: TGTGCCAGCAGCTTAACGAGTACGCTCAGCACAGATACGCAGTATTTT. It specifies CASSLTSTLSTDTQYF.